The following is a T cell receptor (beta chain) sequence with its context. Its specificity is unknown. The sample originates from a study of blood T cells in healthy people across ages. Extractions gave at least 5 micrograms of total RNA per sample. CDR3 length: 15 residues. V was shortened by 0 bases and J by 2 bases, with 10 bases between the two germline ends. The germline V gene has CDR1 SGHVS and CDR2 FQNEAQ. It was with a sample-barcoded 5' primer and a J-beta primer mix that a second PCR of about 7 to 12 cycles was run. A tag from a template-switch adaptor with 12 random nucleotides marked each cDNA molecule. MiXCR, applied by TCRdb to the 5' RACE reads, yields one record per CDR3 protein. The data contain fewer than 2,000,000 distinct CDR3 sequences, approximately 39% of them singletons. General observations from the study: The study lacked donor CMV status, which possibly confounded expanded clonotype changes. The unsorted PBMCs prevented any conclusive comparison of naive versus antigen-experienced cells.

The sample was blood. This sequence was found in a human donor in good health. The chain carries TRBV7-8 and TRBJ1-1, with unresolved D. The CDR3 DNA sequence: TGTGCCAGCAGCTTAGCGTTAGGACCAAACACTGAAGCTTTCTTT. This sequence encodes CASSLALGPNTEAFF.